Described below is a single T cell receptor (beta chain) sequence and its context. The target antigen is unknown. The data originate from a study of cytomegalovirus exposure and HLA in healthy donors. Regarding the study as a whole: Researchers had no immune exposure information except CMV serostatus available. Prediction of most subjects' HLA-A and HLA-B alleles by TCR beta sequences was reportedly accurate.

Primers included in the PCR were 60 Vbeta and 13 Jbeta primers. TCRdb's copy holds only in-frame clones and misses some; the assay was immunoSEQ multiplex PCR. The profile shows around 95,000 clones, about four fifths of them singletons. The sequence derives from a woman aged 40 to 55 in good health and CMV-seropositive. The source material was PBMCs.

Here the CDR3 DNA reads TGCGCCAGCACAGGACTAGCGGGAGGGAGAGATACGCAGTATTTT. Its translation is CASTGLAGGRDTQYF. This chain links TRBV5-1 with TRBJ2-3, with TRBD2 identical over 15 bases. The J segment lost 5 bases and the V segment lost 6 bases, leaving 4 bases of the junction unmatched. Germline V gene lookup returns CDR1 SGHRS and CDR2 YFSETQ. This CDR3 spans 15 amino acids.